The rows below give T cell receptor beta chains drawn from one sample of a study of control samples from healthy donors and cancer patients. TCRdb keeps only in-frame clones here, not all; method: immunoSEQ multiplex PCR. The sample includes around 71,000 clones, about nine tenths of them seen just once. The sample consisted of PBMCs. These receptors all stem from a woman between 50 and 59 years old with colorectal cancer. Each CDR3 is given with its conserved first and last residue. The D gene is left open where the match is weak. Clone size is shown for a subset of rows, as once, few, many or a class of expanded clone.

size	V	D	J	length	DNA	CDR3
NA	TRBV5-6	TRBD1	TRBJ1-4	16	TGTGCCAGCAGCCGACGGACAGGGGCCAAGGTTGGAAAACTGTTTTTT	CASSRRTGAKVGKLFF
NA	TRBV2	TRBD1	TRBJ1-5	16	TGTGCCAGCAGGGGAGGGGGCCAGTATAGCAATCAGCCCCAGCATTTT	CASRGGGQYSNQPQHF
NA	TRBV5-1	NA	TRBJ1-1	15	TGCGCCAGCAGCTACCTTGGGACGGGGAACACTGAAGCTTTCTTT	CASSYLGTGNTEAFF
NA	TRBV19	TRBD1	TRBJ1-1	11	TGTGCCAGCAGGGGGTCCCCTGAAGCTTTCTTT	CASRGSPEAFF
NA	TRBV5-1	TRBD2	TRBJ2-2	16	TGCGCCAGCAGCCCGAATAGCGGGGGCAACACCGGGGAGCTGTTTTTT	CASSPNSGGNTGELFF
NA	TRBV5-1	NA	TRBJ2-2	16	TGCGCCAGCAGCTTGGCCTTGGGTGCAGGCACCGGGGAGCTGTTTTTT	CASSLALGAGTGELFF
NA	TRBV20-1	NA	TRBJ1-1	10	TGCAGTGCCCGAGGGACTGGGGCTTTCTTT	CSARGTGAFF
NA	TRBV28	TRBD1	TRBJ2-5	12	TGTGCCAGCAGCACAGGGGGAGAGACCCAGTACTTC	CASSTGGETQYF
NA	TRBV18	NA	TRBJ2-3	14	TGTGCCAGCTCACCCGGGTGGACCCAAGGGACGCAGTATTTT	CASSPGWTQGTQYF
NA	TRBV28	NA	TRBJ2-3	15	TGTGCCAGCAGTTTTACCGACGCTAGCACAGATACGCAGTATTTT	CASSFTDASTDTQYF
NA	TRBV7-3	TRBD1	TRBJ1-1	15	TGTGCCAGCAGCTTACAGCCCGGGACAGGGTCTGAAGCTTTCTTT	CASSLQPGTGSEAFF
NA	TRBV10-1	TRBD2	TRBJ2-5	17	TGCGCCACCAGATACAATCGGGCTAGCGGAGCGCAAGAGACCCAGTACTTC	CATRYNRASGAQETQYF
once	TRBV5-1	NA	TRBJ2-1	12	TGCGCCAGCAGCTTGGTCGTCAATGAGCAGTTCTTC	CASSLVVNEQFF
NA	TRBV9	TRBD1	TRBJ1-5	15	TGTGCCAGCAGCGAGGGACAGGGTGGCAATCAGCCCCAGCATTTT	CASSEGQGGNQPQHF
NA	TRBV29-1	TRBD1	TRBJ1-4	14	TGCAGCGCCGACGGGACAGGAGGGGATGAAAAACTGTTTTTT	CSADGTGGDEKLFF
NA	TRBV18	NA	TRBJ1-4	14	TGTGCCAGCTCACCCCACGCGAATAATGAAAAACTGTTTTTT	CASSPHANNEKLFF
NA	TRBV4-1	NA	TRBJ2-4	15	TGCGCCAGCAGCCAAAGCCGGGAGGAGGGGGACATTCAGTACTTC	CASSQSREEGDIQYF
NA	TRBV3-1/TRBV3-2	TRBD2	TRBJ2-2	15	TGTGCCAGCAGCCCAAGCGGGAGGAGGGCCGGGGAGCTGTTTTTT	CASSPSGRRAGELFF
NA	TRBV5-1	TRBD1	TRBJ1-3	12	TGCGCCAGCTCGACAGGGGAAAACACCATATATTTT	CASSTGENTIYF
NA	TRBV15	NA	TRBJ1-4	13	TGTGCCACCGCCCGAGGTTCTAATGAAAAACTGTTTTTT	CATARGSNEKLFF
NA	TRBV14	NA	TRBJ2-7	14	TGTGCCAGCAGCCGGCGGCGGGATGGGGTCGAGCAGTACTTC	CASSRRRDGVEQYF
once	TRBV6-5	NA	TRBJ2-7	14	TGTGCCAGCAGTTACTCGGGGGAGCTCTACGAGCAGTACTTC	CASSYSGELYEQYF
NA	TRBV5-1	NA	TRBJ2-7	13	TGCGCCAGCAGCGGTCAGGGAACGGACGAGCAGTACTTC	CASSGQGTDEQYF
NA	TRBV19	NA	TRBJ1-2	12	TGTGCCAGTAGACTCGGGGGGAATGGCTACACCTTC	CASRLGGNGYTF
NA	TRBV7-9	NA	TRBJ2-2	18	TGTGCCAGCAGCTCAGCGGACCGGGACACCTCGAACACCGGGGAGCTGTTTTTT	CASSSADRDTSNTGELFF
NA	TRBV7-9	TRBD2	TRBJ2-3	14	TGTGCCAAAGGGCCGACTAGCGGCACAGATACGCAGTATTTT	CAKGPTSGTDTQYF
once	TRBV5-1	NA	TRBJ2-7	14	TGCGCCAGCAGCTTGGACAGGGCTCAAGCCGAGCAGTACTTC	CASSLDRAQAEQYF
NA	TRBV12-3/TRBV12-4	NA	TRBJ2-3	13	TGTGCCAGCAGTTTAGTGCGCACAGATACGCAGTATTTT	CASSLVRTDTQYF
NA	TRBV5-1	TRBD1	TRBJ2-5	15	TGCGCCAGCAGCTTGACAGGGGGCACAAAAGAGACCCAGTACTTC	CASSLTGGTKETQYF
once	TRBV5-1	NA	TRBJ1-5	16	TGCGCCAGCAGCATGACAGTAAGGATTAGCAATCAGCCCCAGCATTTT	CASSMTVRISNQPQHF
once	TRBV5-8	NA	TRBJ2-7	11	TGTGCCAGCAGCGTCTTCTACGAGCAGTACTTC	CASSVFYEQYF
NA	TRBV18	TRBD1	TRBJ2-2	15	TGTGCCAGCTCACCACCTCAGGGGGACACCGGGGAGCTGTTTTTT	CASSPPQGDTGELFF
NA	TRBV29-1	TRBD1	TRBJ1-1	14	TGCAGCGTTGAAGCCGGGACAGGTGGAACTGAAGCTTTCTTT	CSVEAGTGGTEAFF
few	TRBV25-1	NA	TRBJ2-5	15	TGTGCCAGCAGTGAAGGGGACGTATTGGGGAAGACCCAGTACTTC	CASSEGDVLGKTQYF
NA	TRBV20-1	NA	TRBJ1-2	13	TGCAGTGCTAGTCAGGGGACTTTGTATGGCTACACCTTC	CSASQGTLYGYTF
NA	TRBV3-1/TRBV3-2	TRBD1	TRBJ2-2	13	TGTGCCAGCAGTAGACAGGGCACCGGGGAGCTGTTTTTT	CASSRQGTGELFF
once	TRBV5-1	TRBD2	TRBJ2-3	15	TGCGCCAGCAGCTTCCGGGGGGTGAGCGCAGATACGCAGTATTTT	CASSFRGVSADTQYF
NA	TRBV15	NA	TRBJ1-3	20	TGTGCCACCAGCAGAGGATACCCCCAAGCCACGATCGGCTCTGGAAACACCATATATTTT	CATSRGYPQATIGSGNTIYF
NA	TRBV19	TRBD1	TRBJ2-5	16	TGTGCCAGTAGTATAGATTGGACAGGCTTCTTGGGCACCCAGTACTTC	CASSIDWTGFLGTQYF
NA	TRBV5-1	TRBD2	TRBJ2-5	15	TGCGCCAGCAGCTTGGCCGGGACTAGTCAAGAGACCCAGTACTTC	CASSLAGTSQETQYF
NA	TRBV6-5	TRBD2	TRBJ2-3	15	TGTGCCAGCAGTTCCCCAGGGAGGGTCGCAGATACGCAGTATTTT	CASSSPGRVADTQYF
NA	TRBV18	NA	TRBJ2-7	12	TGTGCCAGCTCCATATTCGGGCTCGAGCAGTACTTC	CASSIFGLEQYF
once	TRBV7-8	NA	TRBJ1-2	13	TGTGCCAGCAGCAGAGGACAGAACTATGGCTACACCTTC	CASSRGQNYGYTF
NA	TRBV7-8	NA	TRBJ2-5	15	TGTGCCAGCAGCCTCCGTTCAAACCCATGGGAGACCCAGTACTTC	CASSLRSNPWETQYF
NA	TRBV30	NA	TRBJ1-1	16	TGTGCCTGGACTAGGACAGTCCTAGGCTCCTTGGCTGAAGCTTTCTTT	CAWTRTVLGSLAEAFF
NA	TRBV2	TRBD2	TRBJ2-3	14	TGTGCCAGCAGCAGAGCGGGGCGCACAGATACGCAGTATTTT	CASSRAGRTDTQYF
NA	TRBV6-5	NA	TRBJ2-1	11	TGTGCCAGCAGTTACGAGCGAAAGCAGTTCTTC	CASSYERKQFF
NA	TRBV12-3/TRBV12-4	NA	TRBJ1-5	13	TGTGCCAGCAGTGCTCTGGGCGGCCAGCCCCAGCATTTT	CASSALGGQPQHF
NA	TRBV5-1	TRBD1	TRBJ1-1	16	TGCGCCAGCAGCTTGGGGACAGGGGATTTGAACACTGAAGCTTTCTTT	CASSLGTGDLNTEAFF
NA	TRBV3-1/TRBV3-2	TRBD1	TRBJ2-2	19	TGTGCCAGCAGCCCAAAAGTACCGGGACAGGTTTTTTGGACCGGGGAGCTGTTTTTT	CASSPKVPGQVFWTGELFF
few	TRBV2	TRBD1	TRBJ2-7	13	TGTGCCAGCAGCCGACAGGGGGCCCACGAGCAGTACTTC	CASSRQGAHEQYF
NA	TRBV5-6	NA	TRBJ2-2	14	TGTGCCAGCAGGAGGCAGGGAAACACCGGGGAGCTGTTTTTT	CASRRQGNTGELFF
NA	TRBV19	NA	TRBJ1-6	14	TGTGCCAGTAGTATGCAGGGGAGAAGATCACCCCTCCACTTT	CASSMQGRRSPLHF